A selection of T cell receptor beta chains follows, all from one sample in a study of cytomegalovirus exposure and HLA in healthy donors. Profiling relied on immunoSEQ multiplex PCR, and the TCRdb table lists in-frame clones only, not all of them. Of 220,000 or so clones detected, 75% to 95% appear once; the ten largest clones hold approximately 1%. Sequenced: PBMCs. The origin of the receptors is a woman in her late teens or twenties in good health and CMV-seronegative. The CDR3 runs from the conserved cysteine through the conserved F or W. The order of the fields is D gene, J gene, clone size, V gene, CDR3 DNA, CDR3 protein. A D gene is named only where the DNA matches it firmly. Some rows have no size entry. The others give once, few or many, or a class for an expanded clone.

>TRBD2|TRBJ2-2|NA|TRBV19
TGTGCCAGGCCCTCTAGCGGTGGAATTACCGGGGAGCTGTTTTTT
CARPSSGGITGELFF
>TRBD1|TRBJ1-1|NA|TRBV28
TGTGCCAGCAGTTTAATGGACAGGGGTGGCACTGAAGCTTTCTTT
CASSLMDRGGTEAFF
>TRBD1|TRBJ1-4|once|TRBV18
TGTGCCAGCTCAATCAACAGGGGGCAGGAGGAAAAACTGTTTTTT
CASSINRGQEEKLFF
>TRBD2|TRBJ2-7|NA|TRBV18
TGTGCCAGCTCACCCGCCGGGACTAGAGAATACGAGCAGTACTTC
CASSPAGTREYEQYF
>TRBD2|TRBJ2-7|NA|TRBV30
TGTGCCTGGCGCTTCTCTAGCGGGAGGGCCATTAGTAAGTCCTACGAGCAGTACTTC
CAWRFSSGRAISKSYEQYF
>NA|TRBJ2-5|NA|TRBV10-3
TGTGCCATCAGTACCTCGGGGGGGACAGCGCGACAAGAGACCCAGTACTTC
CAISTSGGTARQETQYF
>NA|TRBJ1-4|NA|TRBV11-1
TGTGCCAGCAGCAAACAGGGCGTGAATGAAAAACTGTTTTTT
CASSKQGVNEKLFF
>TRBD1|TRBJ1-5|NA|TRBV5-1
TGCGCCAGCAGCACCGGACAGGGCAATCAGCCCCAGCATTTT
CASSTGQGNQPQHF
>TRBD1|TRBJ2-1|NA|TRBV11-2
TGTGCCAGCAGAGAGGGACAGGGGAGCAATGAGCAGTTCTTC
CASREGQGSNEQFF
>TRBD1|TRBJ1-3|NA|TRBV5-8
TGTGCCAGCAGCTTGGGACAGGGGAGCTCTGGAAACACCATATATTTT
CASSLGQGSSGNTIYF
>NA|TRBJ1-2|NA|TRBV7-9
TGTGCCAGCAGCTTAGTCACAGGGACTAACTATGGCTACACCTTC
CASSLVTGTNYGYTF
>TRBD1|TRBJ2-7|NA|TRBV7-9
TGTGCCAGCCTACCTCCGCGACAGGGGGGGACCTACGAGCAGTACTTC
CASLPPRQGGTYEQYF
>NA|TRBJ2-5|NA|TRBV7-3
TGTGCCAGCAGCTTAGAGGCCGCCGGGGAGACCCAGTACTTC
CASSLEAAGETQYF
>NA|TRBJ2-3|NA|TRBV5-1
TGCGCCAGCAGCTTGGGGAGCTCGGGCACAGATACGCAGTATTTT
CASSLGSSGTDTQYF
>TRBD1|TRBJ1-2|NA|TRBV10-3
TGTGCCATCAGTGACCACGGGACAGGGGGAAGTTATGGCTACACCTTC
CAISDHGTGGSYGYTF
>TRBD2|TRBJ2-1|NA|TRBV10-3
TGTGCCATCAGCCCGGGACTAGCGGGGACGGGGTCCTACAATGAGCAGTTCTTC
CAISPGLAGTGSYNEQFF
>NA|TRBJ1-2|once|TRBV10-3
TGTGCCATCAGTGAGTCGAGTCTCCCTGAAGGAGGAGGAGGCTACACCTTC
CAISESSLPEGGGGYTF
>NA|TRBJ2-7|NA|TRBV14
TGTGCCAGCAGCGACAAGACATCCTACGAGCAGTACTTC
CASSDKTSYEQYF
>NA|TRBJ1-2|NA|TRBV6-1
TGTGCCAGCAGTGAATTGGGGACTGAACGCCGTAACTATGGCTACACCTTC
CASSELGTERRNYGYTF
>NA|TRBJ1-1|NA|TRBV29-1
TGCAGCGGAACCAACAGGGCACGGTACACTGAAGCTTTCTTT
CSGTNRARYTEAFF
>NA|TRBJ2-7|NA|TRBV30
TGTGCCTGGAGTGACTTAACCTACGAGCAGTACTTC
CAWSDLTYEQYF
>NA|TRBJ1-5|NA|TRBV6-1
TGTGCCAGCAGTGATTGGGCGGGGGGGGCTCATCAGCCCCAGCATTTT
CASSDWAGGAHQPQHF
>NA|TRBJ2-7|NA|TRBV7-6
TGTGCCAGCAGCTTAGCGTTGAATAGCAGCTACGAGCAGTACTTC
CASSLALNSSYEQYF
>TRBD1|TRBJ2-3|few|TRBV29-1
TGCAGCGCCCCAACCTGGGACAGGGGGCGAGATACGCAGTATTTT
CSAPTWDRGRDTQYF
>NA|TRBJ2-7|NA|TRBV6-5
TGTGCCAGCAGTACTCGGACTATCTACGAGCAGTACTTC
CASSTRTIYEQYF
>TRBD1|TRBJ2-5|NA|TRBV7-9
TGTGCCAGCAGCCAAGAACAGGGGGCTCCATACTTC
CASSQEQGAPYF
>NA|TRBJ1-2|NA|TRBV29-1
TGCAGCGTTGATAGGGGAAGCCGCAACTATGGCTACACCTTC
CSVDRGSRNYGYTF
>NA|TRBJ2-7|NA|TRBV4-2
TGTGCCAGCAGCCAAGGGACTTACGAGCAGTACTTC
CASSQGTYEQYF
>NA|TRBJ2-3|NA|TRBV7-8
TGTGCCAGCAGCCCAAGGGGAACAGATACGCAGTATTTT
CASSPRGTDTQYF
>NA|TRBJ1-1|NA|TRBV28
TGTGCCAGCACCCCCCGTCCCTACGGGTACACTGAAGCTTTCTTT
CASTPRPYGYTEAFF
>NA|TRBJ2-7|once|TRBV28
TGTGCCAGCAGGCGCACCCCGGAACAGAGCTACGAGCAGTACTTC
CASRRTPEQSYEQYF
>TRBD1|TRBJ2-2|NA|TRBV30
TGTGCCTGGTGGACAGGGGTGGCCGGGGAGCTGTTTTTT
CAWWTGVAGELFF
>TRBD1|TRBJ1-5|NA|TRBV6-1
TGTGCCAGCAACTACAGGGGGCAAGAGCCCCAGCATTTT
CASNYRGQEPQHF
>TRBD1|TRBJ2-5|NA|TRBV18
TGTGCCAGCTCACCACCTCTCAGACTGGGACAGCGAGAGACCCAGTACTTC
CASSPPLRLGQRETQYF
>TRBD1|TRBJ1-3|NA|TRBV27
TGTGCCAGCAGTGCAGGGGGCCTCGGAAACACCATATATTTT
CASSAGGLGNTIYF
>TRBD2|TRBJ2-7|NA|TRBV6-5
TGTGCCAGCAGCGTCACTAGCGGGTTAGACGAGCAGTACTTC
CASSVTSGLDEQYF
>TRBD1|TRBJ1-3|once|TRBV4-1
TGCGCCAGCAGCGCTGGGACAGCGAGCTCTGGAAACACCATATATTTT
CASSAGTASSGNTIYF
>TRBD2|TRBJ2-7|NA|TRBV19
TGTGCCAGTAGTATACGACTAGCGGGCTACGAGCAGTACTTC
CASSIRLAGYEQYF
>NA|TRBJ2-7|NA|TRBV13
TGTGCCAGCAGCTTAGCCCTGACTCAAACCTACGAGCAGTACTTC
CASSLALTQTYEQYF
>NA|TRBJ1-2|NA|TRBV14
TGTGCCAGCAGCCAATGGGAGGGGTATGGCTACACCTTC
CASSQWEGYGYTF
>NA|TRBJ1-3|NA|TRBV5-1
TGCGCCAGCAGCTTGGAGCCGGGAGACTCTGGAAACACCATATATTTT
CASSLEPGDSGNTIYF
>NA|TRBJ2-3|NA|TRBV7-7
TGTGCTAGCAGCAGGAGCGGACGTGATACGCAGTATTTT
CASSRSGRDTQYF
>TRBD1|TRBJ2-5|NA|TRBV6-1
TGTGCCAGCAGTGCCCAGACAGGGTTAGAGACCCAGTACTTC
CASSAQTGLETQYF
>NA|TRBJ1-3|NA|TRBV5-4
TGTGCCAGCAGCTTAGGGGGGGCGGATGGAAACACCATATATTTT
CASSLGGADGNTIYF
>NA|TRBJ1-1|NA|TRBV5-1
TGCGCCAGCAGCCGTTCAGGGACTATTAACACTGAAGCTTTCTTT
CASSRSGTINTEAFF
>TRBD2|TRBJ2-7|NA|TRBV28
TGTGCCAGCAGTTTAATTGGGACTAGCGCGCTCTACGAGCAGTACTTC
CASSLIGTSALYEQYF
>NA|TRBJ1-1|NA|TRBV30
TGTGCCAAAAAACAGGTGCACACTGAAGCTTTCTTT
CAKKQVHTEAFF
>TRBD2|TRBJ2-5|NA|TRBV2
TGTGCCAAAAAGCGGGAGGGAGCAGAGACCCAGTACTTC
CAKKREGAETQYF
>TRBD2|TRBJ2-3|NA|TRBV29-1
TGCAGCGTTTTAGGGACTAGCGGAGGGTGGGATACGCAGTATTTT
CSVLGTSGGWDTQYF
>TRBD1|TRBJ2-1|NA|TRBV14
TGTGCCAGCAGCCAAGATGGGAGAGGACAGGGGTTTTTCAATGAGCAGTTCTTC
CASSQDGRGQGFFNEQFF
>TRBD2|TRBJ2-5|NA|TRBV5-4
TGTGCCAGCAGCTCGGGGGGAGGAGAGACCCAGTACTTC
CASSSGGGETQYF
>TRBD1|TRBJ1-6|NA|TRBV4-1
TGCGCCAGTAGACAGGGTGGGTCACCCCTCCACTTT
CASRQGGSPLHF
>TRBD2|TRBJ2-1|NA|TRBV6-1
TGTGCCAGCAGTGTCAGTAGCGGGGGCTACAATGAGCAGTTCTTC
CASSVSSGGYNEQFF
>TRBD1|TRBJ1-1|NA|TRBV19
TGTGCCAGTAGGGGGACAGGGGACACTGAAGCTTTCTTT
CASRGTGDTEAFF
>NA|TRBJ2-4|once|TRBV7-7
TGTGCTAGCAGCCCGTCGGCAGGGGCTACGGACATTCAGTACTTC
CASSPSAGATDIQYF